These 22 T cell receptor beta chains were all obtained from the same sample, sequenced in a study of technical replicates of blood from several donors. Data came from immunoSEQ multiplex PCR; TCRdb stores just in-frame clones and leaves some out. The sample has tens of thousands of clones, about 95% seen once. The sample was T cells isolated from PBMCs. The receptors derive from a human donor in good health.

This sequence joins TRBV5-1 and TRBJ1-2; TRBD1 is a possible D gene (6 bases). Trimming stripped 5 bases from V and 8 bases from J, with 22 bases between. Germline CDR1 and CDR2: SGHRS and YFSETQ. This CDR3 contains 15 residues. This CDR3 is CASRTDGGSGGGYTF. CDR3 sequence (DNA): TGCGCCAGCAGGACCGATGGGGGCTCGGGAGGCGGCTACACCTTC.

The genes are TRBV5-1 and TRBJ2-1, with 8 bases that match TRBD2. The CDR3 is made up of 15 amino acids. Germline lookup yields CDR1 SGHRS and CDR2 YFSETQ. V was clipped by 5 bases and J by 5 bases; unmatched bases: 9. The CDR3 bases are TGCGCCAGCAGATCCGGGGGGGCCGGGAACAATGAGCAGTTCTTC. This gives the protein CASRSGGAGNNEQFF. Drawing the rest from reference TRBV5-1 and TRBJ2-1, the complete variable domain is KAGVTQTPRYLIKTRGQQVTLSCSPISGHRSVSWYQQTPGQGLQFLFEYFSETQRNKGNFPGRFSGRQFSNSRSEMNVSTLELGDSALYLCASRSGGAGNNEQFFGPGTRLTVL.

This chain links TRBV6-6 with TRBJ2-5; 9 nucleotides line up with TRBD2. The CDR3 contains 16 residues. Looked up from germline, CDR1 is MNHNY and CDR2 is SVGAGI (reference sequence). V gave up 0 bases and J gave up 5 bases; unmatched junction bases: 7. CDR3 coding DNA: TGTGCCAGCAGTTACTCGCTAGCGGGGCTGGGGGAGACCCAGTACTTC. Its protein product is CASSYSLAGLGETQYF.

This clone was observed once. As DNA, the CDR3 is TGCGCCAGCAGCTCGCTTCTAGGGGGGGGAGAGACCCAGTACTTC. Its protein is CASSSLLGGGETQYF. The chain joins TRBV5-1 to TRBJ2-5; tentatively, D is TRBD2 (7 bases). This CDR3 spans 15 amino acids. With 3 bases removed from V and 4 bases from J, the gap between germline ends came to 16 bases. CDR1 and CDR2 (germline): SGHRS, YFSETQ.

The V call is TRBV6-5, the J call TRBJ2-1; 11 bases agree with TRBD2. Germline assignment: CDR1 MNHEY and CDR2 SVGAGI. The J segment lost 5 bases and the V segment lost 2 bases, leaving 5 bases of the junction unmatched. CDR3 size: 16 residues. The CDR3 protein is CASSYTPGLADNEQFF. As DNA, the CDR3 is TGTGCCAGCAGTTACACCCCGGGACTAGCGGACAATGAGCAGTTCTTC.

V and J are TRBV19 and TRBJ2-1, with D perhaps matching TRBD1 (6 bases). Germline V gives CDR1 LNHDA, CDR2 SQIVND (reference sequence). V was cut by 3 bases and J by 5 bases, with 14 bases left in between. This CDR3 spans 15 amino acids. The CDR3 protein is CASSMRTGNNNEQFF. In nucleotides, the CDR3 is TGTGCCAGTAGTATGAGAACAGGGAATAACAATGAGCAGTTCTTC.

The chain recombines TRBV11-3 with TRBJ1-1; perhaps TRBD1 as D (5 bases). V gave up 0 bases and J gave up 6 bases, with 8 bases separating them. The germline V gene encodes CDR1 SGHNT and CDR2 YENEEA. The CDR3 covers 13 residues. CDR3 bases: TGTGCCAGCAGCTTAGATAGGGGTTCTGAAGCTTTCTTT. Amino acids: CASSLDRGSEAFF.

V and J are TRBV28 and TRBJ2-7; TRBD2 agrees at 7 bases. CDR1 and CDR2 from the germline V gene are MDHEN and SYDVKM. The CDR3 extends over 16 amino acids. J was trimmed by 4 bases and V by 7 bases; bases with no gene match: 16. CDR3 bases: TGTGCCAGCACCAACCGACTCGGGGGGTCAGGTTACGAGCAGTACTTC. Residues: CASTNRLGGSGYEQYF.

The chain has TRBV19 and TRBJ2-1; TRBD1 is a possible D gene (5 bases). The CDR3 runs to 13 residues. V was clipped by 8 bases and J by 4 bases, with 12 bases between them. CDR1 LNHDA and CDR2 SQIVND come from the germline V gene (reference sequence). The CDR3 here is CASSRAGYNEQFF. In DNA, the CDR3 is TGTGCCAGTTCCAGGGCAGGTTACAATGAGCAGTTCTTC.

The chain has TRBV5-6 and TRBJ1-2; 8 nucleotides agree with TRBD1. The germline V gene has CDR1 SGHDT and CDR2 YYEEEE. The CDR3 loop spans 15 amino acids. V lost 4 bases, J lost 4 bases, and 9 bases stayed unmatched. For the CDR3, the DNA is TGTGCCAGCAGCCCCTGGACAGGGCCTACCTATGGCTACACCTTC. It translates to CASSPWTGPTYGYTF.

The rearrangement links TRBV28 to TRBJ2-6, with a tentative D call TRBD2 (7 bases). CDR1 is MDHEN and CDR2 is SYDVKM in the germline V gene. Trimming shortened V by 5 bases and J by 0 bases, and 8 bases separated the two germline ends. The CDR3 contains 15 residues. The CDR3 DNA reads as TGTGCCAGCAGTGCGGGGGCCTCTGGGGCCAACGTCCTGACTTTC. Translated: CASSAGASGANVLTF.

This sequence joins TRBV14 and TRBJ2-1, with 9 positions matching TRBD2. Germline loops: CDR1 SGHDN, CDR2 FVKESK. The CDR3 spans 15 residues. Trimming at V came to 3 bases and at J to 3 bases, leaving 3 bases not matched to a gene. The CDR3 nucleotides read TGTGCCAGCAGCCAGGGGACTAGCTTCTACAATGAGCAGTTCTTC. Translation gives CASSQGTSFYNEQFF.

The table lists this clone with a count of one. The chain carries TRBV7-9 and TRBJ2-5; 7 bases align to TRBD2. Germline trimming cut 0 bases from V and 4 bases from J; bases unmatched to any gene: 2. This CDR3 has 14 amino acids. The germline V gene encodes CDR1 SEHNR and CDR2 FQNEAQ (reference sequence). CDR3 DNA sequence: TGTGCCAGCAGCTTAGCGTGGGGGGGAGAGACCCAGTACTTC. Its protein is CASSLAWGGETQYF.

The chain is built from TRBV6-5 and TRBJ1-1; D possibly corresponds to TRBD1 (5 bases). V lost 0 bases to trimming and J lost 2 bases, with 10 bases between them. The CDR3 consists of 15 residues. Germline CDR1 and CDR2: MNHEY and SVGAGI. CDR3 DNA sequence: TGTGCCAGCAGTTACTCATCGGGGGTCAACACTGAAGCTTTCTTT. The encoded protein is CASSYSSGVNTEAFF.

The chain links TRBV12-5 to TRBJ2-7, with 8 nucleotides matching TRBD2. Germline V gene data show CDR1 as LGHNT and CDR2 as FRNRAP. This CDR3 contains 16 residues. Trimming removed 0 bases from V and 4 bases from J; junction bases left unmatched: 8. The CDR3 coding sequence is TGTGCTAGTGGTTTGGTACTAAGCGGGGGAAGGTACGAGCAGTACTTC. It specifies CASGLVLSGGRYEQYF.

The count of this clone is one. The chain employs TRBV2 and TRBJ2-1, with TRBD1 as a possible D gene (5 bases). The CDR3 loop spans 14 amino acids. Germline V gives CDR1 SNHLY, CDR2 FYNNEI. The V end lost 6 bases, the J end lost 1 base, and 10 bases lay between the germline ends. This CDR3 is CASSLRDSYNEQFF. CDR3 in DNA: TGTGCCAGCAGCCTCAGGGATTCCTACAATGAGCAGTTCTTC.

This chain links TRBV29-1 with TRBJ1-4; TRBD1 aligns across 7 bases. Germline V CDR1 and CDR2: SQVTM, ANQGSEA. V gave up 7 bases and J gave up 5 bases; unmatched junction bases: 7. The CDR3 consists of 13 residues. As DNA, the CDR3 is TGCAGCGCCTACAGGGGTACGAATGAAAAACTGTTTTTT. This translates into CSAYRGTNEKLFF.

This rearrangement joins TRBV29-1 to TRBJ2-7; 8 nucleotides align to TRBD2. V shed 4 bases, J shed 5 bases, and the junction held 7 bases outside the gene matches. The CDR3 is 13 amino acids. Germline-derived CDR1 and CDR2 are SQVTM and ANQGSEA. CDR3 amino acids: CSVGAGVYHEQYF. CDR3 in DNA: TGCAGCGTTGGAGCGGGAGTCTACCACGAGCAGTACTTC.

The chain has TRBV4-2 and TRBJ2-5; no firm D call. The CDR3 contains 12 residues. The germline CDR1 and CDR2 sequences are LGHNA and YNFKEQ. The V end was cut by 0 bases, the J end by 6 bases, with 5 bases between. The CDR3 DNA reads TGTGCCAGCAGCCAAGATAGAAAGACCCAGTACTTC. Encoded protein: CASSQDRKTQYF.

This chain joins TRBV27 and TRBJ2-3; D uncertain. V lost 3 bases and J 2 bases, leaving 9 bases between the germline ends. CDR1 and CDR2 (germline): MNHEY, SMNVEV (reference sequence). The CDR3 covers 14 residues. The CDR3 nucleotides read TGTGCCAGCAGTTTGATGCGCCCCACAGATACGCAGTATTTT. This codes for CASSLMRPTDTQYF.

CDR3 region: CASSLPQERDTEAFF. CDR3 sequence (DNA): TGTGCCAGCAGTTTACCCCAGGAGAGGGACACTGAAGCTTTCTTT. The chain employs TRBV28 and TRBJ1-1; D ambiguous. From germline, CDR1 is MDHEN and CDR2 SYDVKM. The CDR3 consists of 15 residues. The V and J ends lost 2 bases and 3 bases respectively, with 13 bases between them.

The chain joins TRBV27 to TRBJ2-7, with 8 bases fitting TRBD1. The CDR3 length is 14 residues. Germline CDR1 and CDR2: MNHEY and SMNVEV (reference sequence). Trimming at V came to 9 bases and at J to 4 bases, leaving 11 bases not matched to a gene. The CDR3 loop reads CASAGTGEVYEQYF. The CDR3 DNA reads TGTGCCAGTGCCGGGACAGGCGAAGTTTACGAGCAGTACTTC.